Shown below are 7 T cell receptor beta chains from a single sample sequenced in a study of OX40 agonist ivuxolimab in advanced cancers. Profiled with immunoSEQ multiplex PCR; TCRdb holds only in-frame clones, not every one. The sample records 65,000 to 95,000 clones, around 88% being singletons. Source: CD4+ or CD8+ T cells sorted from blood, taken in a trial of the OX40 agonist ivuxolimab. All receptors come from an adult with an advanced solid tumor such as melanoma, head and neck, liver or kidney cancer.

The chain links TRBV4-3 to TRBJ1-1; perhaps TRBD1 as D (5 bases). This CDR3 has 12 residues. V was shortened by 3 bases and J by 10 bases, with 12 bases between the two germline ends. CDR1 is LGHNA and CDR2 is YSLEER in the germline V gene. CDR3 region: CASSQGGLGAFF. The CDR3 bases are TGCGCCAGCAGCCAGGGGGGACTGGGAGCTTTCTTT.

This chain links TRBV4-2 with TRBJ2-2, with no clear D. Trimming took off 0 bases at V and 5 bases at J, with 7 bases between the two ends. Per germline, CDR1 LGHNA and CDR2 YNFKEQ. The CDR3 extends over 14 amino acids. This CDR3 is CASSQDQQTGELFF. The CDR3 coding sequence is TGTGCCAGCAGCCAAGATCAGCAGACCGGGGAGCTGTTTTTT.

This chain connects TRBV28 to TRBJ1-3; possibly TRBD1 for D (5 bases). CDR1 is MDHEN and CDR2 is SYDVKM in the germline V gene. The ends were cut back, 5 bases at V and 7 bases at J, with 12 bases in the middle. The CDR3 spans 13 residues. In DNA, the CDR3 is TGTGCCAGCAGTCCTCCTCGGGGGAACACCATATATTTT. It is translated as CASSPPRGNTIYF.

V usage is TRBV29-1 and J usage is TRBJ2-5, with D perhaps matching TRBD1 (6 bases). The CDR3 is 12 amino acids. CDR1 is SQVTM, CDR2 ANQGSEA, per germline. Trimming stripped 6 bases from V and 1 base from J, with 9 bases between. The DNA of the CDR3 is TGCAGCGTGACAGGCCCCCAAGAGACCCAGTACTTC. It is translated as CSVTGPQETQYF.

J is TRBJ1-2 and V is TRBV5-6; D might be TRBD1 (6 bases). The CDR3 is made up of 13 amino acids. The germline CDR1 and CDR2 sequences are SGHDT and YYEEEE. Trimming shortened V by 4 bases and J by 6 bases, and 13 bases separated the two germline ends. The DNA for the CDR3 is TGTGCCAGCAGCCAGGGGTGGCAGGATGGCTACACCTTC. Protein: CASSQGWQDGYTF.

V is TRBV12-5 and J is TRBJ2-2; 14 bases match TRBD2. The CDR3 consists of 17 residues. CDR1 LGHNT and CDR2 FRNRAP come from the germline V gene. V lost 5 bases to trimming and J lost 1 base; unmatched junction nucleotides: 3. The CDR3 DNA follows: TGTGCTAGTGGTGTAGGGACTAGCGGGAGGAACACCGGGGAGCTGTTTTTT. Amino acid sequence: CASGVGTSGRNTGELFF.

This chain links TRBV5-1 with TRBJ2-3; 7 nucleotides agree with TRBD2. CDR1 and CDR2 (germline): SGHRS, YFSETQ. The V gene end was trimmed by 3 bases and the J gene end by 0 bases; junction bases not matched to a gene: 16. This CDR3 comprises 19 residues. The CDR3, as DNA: TGCGCCAGCAGCTCGCTAATCACTAGCGACAACTCTAGCACAGATACGCAGTATTTT. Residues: CASSSLITSDNSSTDTQYF.